The rows below give T cell receptor beta chains drawn from one sample of a study of blood T cells in healthy people across ages. Each CDR3 protein is one row after TCRdb ran MiXCR on the 5' RACE reads. Of approximately 690,000 distinct CDR3 sequences detected, roughly 50% appear once; the ten largest clones hold approximately 37%. The sequenced material came from blood. Source of these receptors: a man in his 60s in good health. Both conserved end residues are part of each CDR3.

V gene: TRBV7-2
J gene: TRBJ1-2
CDR3 protein: CASSSAGTGAYYGYTF

V gene: TRBV25-1
J gene: TRBJ1-2
CDR3 protein: CASSVTTGGSGYTF

V gene: TRBV5-1
J gene: TRBJ2-3
CDR3 protein: CASREGLAGTGTQYF

V gene: TRBV2
J gene: TRBJ2-1
CDR3 protein: CACNRYYNEQFF

V gene: TRBV7-2
J gene: TRBJ2-5
CDR3 protein: CASSFSRAVQETQYF

V gene: TRBV6-5
J gene: TRBJ1-1
CDR3 protein: CASSYGSRGTEAFF

V gene: TRBV20-1
J gene: .
CDR3 protein: CSATSGGAKETQFF

V gene: TRBV6-7
J gene: TRBJ1-5
CDR3 protein: CASSYQTATSNQPQHF

V gene: TRBV6-5
J gene: TRBJ1-5
CDR3 protein: CASSWTGAKDQPQHF

V gene: TRBV20-1
J gene: TRBJ1-1
CDR3 protein: CSARDKQEGAFF

V gene: TRBV20-1
J gene: TRBJ1-2
CDR3 protein: CSASQDSNYGYTF

V gene: TRBV9
J gene: .
CDR3 protein: CASSVQTGGRETQYF

V gene: TRBV3-1
J gene: TRBJ1-6
CDR3 protein: CASSQPGQGDSPLHF

V gene: TRBV7-2
J gene: TRBJ2-5
CDR3 protein: CASSSTSGGGETQYF

V gene: TRBV12-3/TRBV12-4
J gene: TRBJ2-5
CDR3 protein: CATRVKETQYF

V gene: TRBV9
J gene: TRBJ2-1
CDR3 protein: CASSGGQGDYNEQFF

V gene: TRBV29-1
J gene: TRBJ2-5
CDR3 protein: CSVAPGGETQYF

V gene: TRBV9
J gene: TRBJ2-2
CDR3 protein: CASSVGHLNTGELFF

V gene: TRBV6-6
J gene: TRBJ1-2
CDR3 protein: CASSYSRSAGPYGYTF

V gene: TRBV9
J gene: TRBJ2-2
CDR3 protein: CASSPSGTSRELFF

V gene: TRBV7-9
J gene: TRBJ2-2
CDR3 protein: CASSPDRANTGELFF

V gene: TRBV2
J gene: TRBJ2-5
CDR3 protein: CASRKGQLKETQYF

V gene: TRBV7-9
J gene: TRBJ2-6
CDR3 protein: CASSRDRVPGANVLTF

V gene: TRBV21-1
J gene: TRBJ1-4
CDR3 protein: CASSNGTPEKLFF

V gene: TRBV10-3
J gene: TRBJ1-4
CDR3 protein: CAISGSKGAGNEKLFF

V gene: TRBV5-1
J gene: TRBJ1-2
CDR3 protein: CASSPRAGSGYTF

V gene: TRBV5-1
J gene: .
CDR3 protein: CASSRSIMGDEQYF

V gene: TRBV20-1
J gene: TRBJ2-3
CDR3 protein: CSTRGGTDTQYF

V gene: TRBV25-1
J gene: TRBJ2-1
CDR3 protein: CASSRTSGGEDEQFF

V gene: TRBV4-2
J gene: TRBJ2-1
CDR3 protein: CASSQGASSTYNEQFF

V gene: TRBV20-1
J gene: TRBJ2-5
CDR3 protein: CSARDSFVETQYF

V gene: TRBV7-7
J gene: TRBJ2-5
CDR3 protein: CASSEQATGQETQYF

V gene: TRBV20-1
J gene: TRBJ1-6
CDR3 protein: CSAPREQSPLHF

V gene: TRBV29-1
J gene: TRBJ2-3
CDR3 protein: CSVRTSGNTDTQYF

V gene: TRBV3-1
J gene: TRBJ1-5
CDR3 protein: CASSQAGQFGNQPQHF

V gene: TRBV5-1
J gene: TRBJ2-5
CDR3 protein: CASSLSSLAGGQETQYF

V gene: TRBV5-1
J gene: TRBJ1-2
CDR3 protein: CASSLVPGPNYGYTF

V gene: TRBV11-2
J gene: TRBJ2-1
CDR3 protein: CASSGTSGSNEQFF

V gene: TRBV9
J gene: TRBJ2-3
CDR3 protein: CASSVALGRGEVDTQYF

V gene: TRBV19
J gene: TRBJ2-7
CDR3 protein: CASSPPETGTFTHEQYF

V gene: TRBV5-1
J gene: TRBJ2-3
CDR3 protein: CASSLGPSGGTDTQYF

V gene: TRBV6-1
J gene: TRBJ1-5
CDR3 protein: CASSGGDQPQHF

V gene: TRBV29-1
J gene: TRBJ2-3
CDR3 protein: CSVNGGDVTDTQYF

V gene: TRBV4-1
J gene: TRBJ1-2
CDR3 protein: CASSPPGRDLLLYGYTF

V gene: TRBV5-8
J gene: .
CDR3 protein: CASSLEGAFGETQYF

V gene: TRBV15
J gene: TRBJ1-6
CDR3 protein: CATSRDRRISSYNSPLHF

V gene: TRBV7-2
J gene: TRBJ2-3
CDR3 protein: CASSLWLGGGLSTDTQYF